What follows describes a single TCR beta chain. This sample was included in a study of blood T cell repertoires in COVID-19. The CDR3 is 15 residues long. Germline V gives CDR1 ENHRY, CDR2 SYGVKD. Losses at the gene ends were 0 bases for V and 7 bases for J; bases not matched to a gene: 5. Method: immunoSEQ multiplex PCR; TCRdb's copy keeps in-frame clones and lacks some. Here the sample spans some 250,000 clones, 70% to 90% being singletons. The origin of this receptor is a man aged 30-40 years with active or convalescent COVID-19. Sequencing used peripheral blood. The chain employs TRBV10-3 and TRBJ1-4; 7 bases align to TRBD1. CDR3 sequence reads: CAISESKGASEKLFF. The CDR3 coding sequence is TGTGCCATCAGTGAGTCTAAGGGGGCATCTGAAAAACTGTTTTTT.